This record looks at one T cell receptor beta chain sequence and its context. Its antigen is unidentified. The data belong to a study of OX40 agonist ivuxolimab in advanced cancers. Study as a whole: Every 2 weeks, patients got intravenous ivuxolimab at one of six dose levels (0.01-10 mg/kg). Checkpoint inhibitors had been given previously to about 40% of patients. Three patients showed partial responses: one hepatocellular carcinoma and two cutaneous melanoma cases.

The V gene's germline CDR1 is MDHEN and CDR2 SYDVKM. V gave up 2 bases and J gave up 0 bases, with 8 bases separating them. The CDR3 runs 16 residues. Overall study results and limits: Expanded clones were, on average, more numerous among CD8+ T cells than CD4+.

Some clones are missing from TCRdb's copy, which holds only in-frame ones; the method was immunoSEQ multiplex PCR. The table shows approximately 50,000 clones, with about 82% occurring only once. V gene TRBV28 combines with J gene TRBJ1-6, with D tentatively TRBD1 (6 bases). The source was CD4+ or CD8+ T cells sorted from blood, collected in a trial of the OX40 agonist ivuxolimab. The TCR sequence derives from an adult with an advanced solid tumor such as melanoma, head and neck, liver or kidney cancer. The CDR3 region has the DNA TGTGCCAGCAGTTTAAGGGACAACTCCTATAATTCACCCCTCCACTTT. It translates to CASSLRDNSYNSPLHF. The full variable domain, completed using reference TRBV28 and TRBJ1-6, is DVKVTQSSRYLVKRTGEKVFLECVQDMDHENMFWYRQDPGLGLRLIYFSYDVKMKEKGDIPEGYSVSREKKERFSLILESASTNQTSMYLCASSLRDNSYNSPLHFGNGTRLTVT.